The 31 T cell receptor beta chains below come from one sample, sequenced in a study of T-cell reconstitution after alpha-beta-depleted transplantation in children. This sample's TCRbeta library carried unique molecular identifier barcodes. One entry per CDR3 protein results from TCRdb running MiXCR on the PCR reads. The table lists 400,000 to 500,000 distinct CDR3 sequences, approximately 10% of them singletons, with 4.5% to 7% in the top ten. This specimen was PBMCs from the stem cell graft donor, taken from the stem cell graft. These receptors came from a human donor who donated a stem cell graft to a child with acute myeloid leukemia.

The CDR3 nucleotides are TGTGCCATCAGTGAGTCGGTAGGGAGCAATCAGCCCCAGCATTTT. Its translation: CAISESVGSNQPQHF. The chain employs TRBV10-3 and TRBJ1-5; no definite D call. Trimming took 0 bases from V and 1 from J, leaving 7 bases between them. CDR1 is ENHRY and CDR2 is SYGVKD in the germline V gene. CDR3 size: 15 residues.

This chain links TRBV20-1 with TRBJ2-1; 9 bases are a match to TRBD1. Germline CDR1 and CDR2: DFQATT and SNEGSKA (reference sequence). The V segment lost 6 bases and the J segment 2 bases; nucleotides outside the gene matches: 2. The CDR3 length is 13 residues. This CDR3 is CSAGQGTYNEQFF. In DNA form, the CDR3 reads TGCAGTGCCGGACAGGGGACCTACAATGAGCAGTTCTTC.

This clonotype was counted ten times or more. This chain connects TRBV7-2 to TRBJ2-5, with D possibly matching TRBD2 (6 bases). The CDR3 is 15 amino acids. CDR1 is SGHTA and CDR2 is FQGNSA in the germline V gene. V shed 1 base and J shed 7 bases, with 16 bases lying between them. CDR3 nucleotides: TGTGCCAGCAGCTTAGGGGACTTCGGGATAGGGACCCAGTACTTC. Translation: CASSLGDFGIGTQYF.

This clonotype was counted only a few times. This chain uses TRBV6-5 with TRBJ2-1; 10 nucleotides align to TRBD1. This CDR3 is built from 15 residues. Trimming cost V 4 bases and J 6 bases; bases outside gene matches: 6. Per germline, CDR1 MNHEY and CDR2 SVGAGI. The CDR3 sequence: CASSSGTGEPNEQFF. The DNA for the CDR3 is TGTGCCAGCAGTTCCGGGACAGGGGAGCCCAATGAGCAGTTCTTC.

This clonotype was observed many times. The rearrangement joins TRBV6-2 or TRBV6-3 to TRBJ1-6; no clear D. V was shortened by 2 bases and J by 10 bases, with 3 bases between the two germline ends. CDR1 is MNHEY, CDR2 SVGEGT, per germline. The CDR3 is made up of 11 amino acids. The CDR3 DNA reads TGTGCCAGCAGTTACCCGTCACCCCTCCACTTT. Encoded protein: CASSYPSPLHF.

Only a few counts were recorded for this clonotype. The chain links TRBV11-2 to TRBJ2-5; D possibly corresponds to TRBD2 (6 bases). The CDR3 is 14 amino acids. Germline V gene sequence: CDR1 SGHAT, CDR2 FQNNGV. Trimming took 5 bases from V and 0 from J, leaving 10 bases between them. CDR3 DNA: TGTGCCAGCAGCCCTGGACTACACCAAGAGACCCAGTACTTC. This sequence encodes CASSPGLHQETQYF.

The J gene is TRBJ2-1, the V gene TRBV20-1; D possibly matches TRBD1 or TRBD2 (7 bases each). The V gene lost 3 bases and the J gene lost 4 bases, with 16 bases spanning the gap. This CDR3 comprises 15 residues. Germline V CDR1 and CDR2: DFQATT, SNEGSKA (reference sequence). CDR3 region: CSARSGGGRYNEQFF. The CDR3 coding sequence is TGCAGTGCTAGGTCAGGGGGGGGCCGGTACAATGAGCAGTTCTTC.

This clonotype showed up just a few times. The CDR3 loop is CASSPRTSGGGKEQFF. Written as DNA, the CDR3 is TGTGCCAGCAGTCCAAGGACTAGCGGGGGGGGAAAAGAGCAGTTCTTC. The chain is built from TRBV12-3 or TRBV12-4 and TRBJ2-1, with 15 positions matching TRBD2. Germline trimming cut 5 bases from V and 10 bases from J; bases unmatched to any gene: 9. The length of the CDR3 is 16 residues.

The table lists this clonotype with many counts. V usage is TRBV7-2 and J usage is TRBJ2-3, with TRBD2 matching 9 bases. Germline loops: CDR1 SGHTA, CDR2 FQGNSA. V lost 3 bases to trimming and J lost 3 bases; unmatched junction nucleotides: 4. This CDR3 region has 15 residues. The DNA of the CDR3 is TGTGCCAGCAGCTTTATAGCGGGAGAAACAGATACGCAGTATTTT. As protein: CASSFIAGETDTQYF. Supplemented by reference TRBV7-2 and TRBJ2-3, the full variable domain reads GAGVSQSPSNKVTEKGKDVELRCDPISGHTALYWYRQSLGQGLEFLIYFQGNSAPDKSGLPSDRFSAERTGGSVSTLTIQRTQQEDSAVYLCASSFIAGETDTQYFGPGTRLTVL.

This clonotype was found a few times. The chain has TRBV25-1 and TRBJ1-6; TRBD1 agrees at 12 bases. The germline V gene encodes CDR1 MGHDK and CDR2 SYGVNS. The CDR3 totals 19 residues. V was clipped by 4 bases and J by 4 bases; unmatched bases: 11. In nucleotides, the CDR3 is TGTGCCAGCAGTGTAACGTTACCGGGACAGGGGGCGTATAATTCACCCCTCCACTTT. Translating it yields CASSVTLPGQGAYNSPLHF.

V and J are TRBV7-2 and TRBJ2-5; D remains ambiguous. The CDR3 totals 13 residues. The V end was cut by 5 bases, the J end by 6 bases, with 13 bases between. Germline CDR1 reads SGHTA; CDR2 reads FQGNSA. The CDR3 bases are TGTGCCAGCAGCCTGTATCAAGAAAAGACCCAGTACTTC. It codes for CASSLYQEKTQYF.

The chain recombines TRBV6-2 or TRBV6-3 with TRBJ2-6; 10 bases map to TRBD1. There are 18 residues in the CDR3. Germline loops: CDR1 MNHEY, CDR2 SVGEGT. Trimming cost V 6 bases and J 0 bases; bases outside gene matches: 8. CDR3 protein: CASSQGTGARSGANVLTF. In DNA form, the CDR3 reads TGTGCCAGCAGCCAAGGGACAGGGGCACGCTCTGGGGCCAACGTCCTGACTTTC.

This clonotype was detected many times. This chain joins TRBV9 and TRBJ2-5; D is unclear. Germline CDR1 SGDLS, CDR2 YYNGEE. Trimming left V 0 bases short and J 4 bases short, with 4 bases between. The CDR3 length is 12 residues. CDR3 amino acids: CASSVEGETQYF. In DNA form, the CDR3 reads TGTGCCAGCAGCGTAGAGGGAGAGACCCAGTACTTC.

In its sample, this clonotype was seen many times. The rearrangement joins TRBV4-2 to TRBJ1-5; D gene ambiguous. The germline CDR1 and CDR2 sequences are LGHNA and YNFKEQ. This CDR3 has 15 residues. The ends were cut back, 1 base at V and 1 base at J, with 8 bases in the middle. CDR3 DNA: TGTGCCAGCAGCCAAGGGCCCACAAGCAATCAGCCCCAGCATTTT. This sequence encodes CASSQGPTSNQPQHF.

This clonotype occurred a few times. The rearrangement joins TRBV5-1 to TRBJ2-5; TRBD1 agrees at 7 bases. The CDR3 is 15 residues long. The germline V gene encodes CDR1 SGHRS and CDR2 YFSETQ. Trimming removed 4 bases from V and 2 bases from J; junction bases left unmatched: 8. The CDR3 region is CASSTDRVGQETQYF. The CDR3 nucleotides are TGCGCCAGCAGCACAGACAGGGTGGGTCAAGAGACCCAGTACTTC.

This sequence joins TRBV12-3 or TRBV12-4 and TRBJ2-5; weak D call: TRBD1 (5 bases). CDR3 length: 13 residues. The V gene lost 4 bases and the J gene lost 5 bases, with 11 bases spanning the gap. Here the CDR3 reads CASSSTDTETQYF. In nucleotides, the CDR3 is TGTGCCAGCAGTTCGACGGACACGGAGACCCAGTACTTC.

This clonotype was seen a few times. V gene TRBV20-1 combines with J gene TRBJ1-6; TRBD1 matches 8 bases. This CDR3 contains 15 residues. The trim removed 5 bases at V and 14 bases at J, leaving 17 bases unmatched. The germline CDR1 and CDR2 sequences are DFQATT and SNEGSKA (reference sequence). Here the CDR3 reads CSALPADRALAALHF. The CDR3 coding sequence is TGCAGTGCTCTCCCCGCGGACAGGGCTCTGGCGGCCCTCCACTTT.

This clonotype was found a few times. V usage is TRBV12-3 or TRBV12-4 and J usage is TRBJ1-6, with TRBD1 identical over 7 bases. The CDR3 runs to 14 residues. V was pared by 6 bases and J by 10 bases, with 9 bases of the junction left unmatched. In nucleotides, the CDR3 is TGTGCCAGCAGCTTGACAGGGTTTGACTCACCCCTCCACTTT. Translated, it gives CASSLTGFDSPLHF.

There are many counts of this clonotype. This chain links TRBV6-6 with TRBJ2-1, with D unresolved. Per germline, CDR1 MNHNY and CDR2 SVGAGI (reference sequence). V lost 0 bases, J lost 6 bases, and 6 bases lay in between. The CDR3 runs 13 residues. The CDR3 DNA reads as TGTGCCAGCAGTTACTCGAAATCCAATGAGCAGTTCTTC. Encoded protein: CASSYSKSNEQFF.

In this sample, this clonotype turned up many times. DNA of the CDR3: TGTGCCAGCAGCTCCCGCGCAAGGGAGACCCAGTACTTC. Its translation is CASSSRARETQYF. This sequence joins TRBV7-3 and TRBJ2-5; no clear D gene. Per the germline V gene, CDR1 is SGHTA and CDR2 is FQGTGA. This CDR3 has 13 residues. Trimming took 4 bases from V and 5 from J, leaving 11 bases between them. The complete variable domain, with remaining parts taken from reference TRBV7-3 and TRBJ2-5, reads GAGVSQTPSNKVTEKGKYVELRCDPISGHTALYWYRQSLGQGPEFLIYFQGTGAADDSGLPNDRFFAVRPEGSVSTLKIQRTERGDSAVYLCASSSRARETQYFGPGTRLLVL.

V gene TRBV18 combines with J gene TRBJ2-6, with D unclear. Germline CDR1 reads KGHSH; CDR2 reads LQKENI. Trimming stripped 2 bases from V and 4 bases from J, with 6 bases between. This CDR3 region has 14 residues. The DNA of the CDR3 is TGTGCCAGCTCACCAGGGGTAGGGGCCAACGTCCTGACTTTC. Residues: CASSPGVGANVLTF.

This clonotype was recorded a few times. The chain employs TRBV20-1 and TRBJ2-4; 7 bases match TRBD2. This CDR3 is 12 amino acids long. Germline values: CDR1 DFQATT, CDR2 SNEGSKA (reference sequence). V dropped 8 bases and J dropped 6; count of bases not matched to a gene: 7. The CDR3 sequence: CSLPGGGNIQYF. The CDR3 DNA follows: TGCAGTCTGCCGGGGGGTGGAAACATTCAGTACTTC.

The chain couples TRBV7-9 to TRBJ1-1, with D perhaps TRBD1 (6 bases). Trimming removed 5 bases at V and 4 bases at J, with 20 bases between. Per the germline V gene, CDR1 is SEHNR and CDR2 is FQNEAQ (reference sequence). This CDR3 has 16 amino acids. This chain's CDR3 is CASSPLKGKGGTEAFF. The DNA for the CDR3 is TGTGCCAGCAGCCCTCTAAAGGGGAAGGGGGGCACTGAAGCTTTCTTT.

This chain links TRBV25-1 with TRBJ1-5, with 7 bases identical to TRBD1. V was clipped by 1 base and J by 5 bases; unmatched bases: 2. CDR1 MGHDK and CDR2 SYGVNS come from the germline V gene. CDR3 length: 14 residues. The CDR3 loop reads CASSELGGDQPQHF. The CDR3 DNA is TGTGCCAGCAGTGAATTAGGGGGCGATCAGCCCCAGCATTTT.

This clonotype was observed at least ten times. V and J are TRBV29-1 and TRBJ2-4; 7 positions agree with TRBD2. Losses at the gene ends were 7 bases for V and 2 bases for J; bases not matched to a gene: 2. Per the germline V gene, CDR1 is SQVTM and CDR2 is ANQGSEA. The CDR3 length is 12 residues. CDR3 DNA sequence: TGCAGCGGAGCGGGAACCAAAAACATTCAGTACTTC. Protein: CSGAGTKNIQYF.

This clonotype was seen more than once but under ten times. The genes are TRBV12-3 or TRBV12-4 and TRBJ2-1; 13 nucleotides align to TRBD2. This CDR3 comprises 13 residues. V lost 5 bases and J lost 16; bases outside the gene matches: 8. The CDR3 loop reads CASSQELAGGLFF. CDR3 sequence (DNA): TGTGCCAGCAGTCAAGAACTAGCGGGGGGGCTTTTCTTC.

This clonotype was counted many times. This chain connects TRBV20-1 to TRBJ1-5; D is possibly TRBD1 (6 bases). The germline gives CDR1 DFQATT, CDR2 SNEGSKA (reference sequence). Trimming left V 0 bases short and J 5 bases short, with 14 bases between. This CDR3 is 15 amino acids long. The CDR3 sequence: CSAREVGATYQPQHF. In DNA form, the CDR3 reads TGCAGTGCTAGAGAGGTGGGGGCTACCTATCAGCCCCAGCATTTT.

This rearrangement joins TRBV25-1 to TRBJ2-6, with 12 bases fitting TRBD2. V dropped 2 bases and J dropped 0; count of bases not matched to a gene: 2. This CDR3 spans 18 amino acids. CDR1 is MGHDK and CDR2 is SYGVNS in the germline V gene. CDR3 bases: TGTGCCAGCAGTGAACGACTAGCGGGAGTCTCTGGGGCCAACGTCCTGACTTTC. The encoded protein is CASSERLAGVSGANVLTF.

This clonotype was counted at least ten times. The V call is TRBV5-1, the J call TRBJ2-3; TRBD2 aligns across 12 bases. CDR3 length: 16 amino acids. Trimming at V came to 0 bases and at J to 2 bases, leaving 1 base not matched to a gene. In germline, CDR1 is SGHRS, CDR2 YFSETQ. CDR3 in DNA: TGCGCCAGCAGCTTGGGGACTAGCGGGAACACAGATACGCAGTATTTT. As protein: CASSLGTSGNTDTQYF.

At least ten counts were recorded for this clonotype. This sequence joins TRBV20-1 and TRBJ1-5; D gene ambiguous. The germline V and J ends were trimmed by 3 bases and 4 bases, with 16 bases remaining between them. Germline CDR1 is DFQATT and CDR2 is SNEGSKA (reference sequence). The CDR3 covers 15 residues. The CDR3 region is CSARIDRVRNQPQHF. The CDR3 DNA reads as TGCAGTGCTAGGATCGACCGGGTTCGAAATCAGCCCCAGCATTTT.

This clonotype was detected a few times. This chain links TRBV20-1 with TRBJ2-5, with 15 bases identical to TRBD2. Looked up from germline, CDR1 is DFQATT and CDR2 is SNEGSKA (reference sequence). CDR3 length: 17 amino acids. With 1 base clipped from V and 2 bases from J, the junction kept 5 bases outside the gene matches. CDR3 coding DNA: TGCAGTGCTAGAGTAGTGGGACTAGCGGGAGGTCAAGAGACCCAGTACTTC. Its protein product is CSARVVGLAGGQETQYF.